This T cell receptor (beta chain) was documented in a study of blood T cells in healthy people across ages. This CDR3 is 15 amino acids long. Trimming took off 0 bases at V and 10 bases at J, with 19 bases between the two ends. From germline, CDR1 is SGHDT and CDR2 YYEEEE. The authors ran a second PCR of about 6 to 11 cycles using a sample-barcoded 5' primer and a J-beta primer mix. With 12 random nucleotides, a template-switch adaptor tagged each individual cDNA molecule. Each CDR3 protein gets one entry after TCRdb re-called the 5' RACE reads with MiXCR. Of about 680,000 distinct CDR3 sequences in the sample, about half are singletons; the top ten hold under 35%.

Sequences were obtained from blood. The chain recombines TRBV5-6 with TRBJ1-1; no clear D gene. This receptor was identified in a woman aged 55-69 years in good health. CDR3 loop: CASSLASEGWSRAFF. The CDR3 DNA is TGTGCCAGCAGCTTGGCCTCGGAGGGCTGGAGTCGAGCTTTCTTT.